This T cell receptor (beta chain) came from a study of cytomegalovirus exposure and HLA in healthy donors. Primers: 60 Vbeta forward and 13 Jbeta reverse. Clones were sequenced by immunoSEQ multiplex PCR, and TCRdb holds only the in-frame ones, with some missing. Counted here are approximately 200,000 clones, 82% occurring once; the ten biggest clones make up 0.075% to 0.1%. Findings and caveats of the study: In a later analysis, DRB1 alleles had the most associated TCRs; HLA-C alleles the fewest. Common viral pathogens seemed, in a later analysis, to connect with several of the most significant clusters. Accurate prediction of HLA-A and HLA-B alleles (for most subjects) was reportedly achieved from TCR beta sequences.

About this clone: The antigen remains undetermined. The same CDR3 is also encoded by other DNA sequences in this sample.

Germline CDR1 reads SQVTM; CDR2 reads ANQGSEA. This CDR3 region has 12 residues. Trimming took off 6 bases at V and 1 base at J, with 10 bases between the two ends. The rearrangement links TRBV29-1 to TRBJ2-7, with D maybe TRBD1 (7 bases). The sequence derives from a boy younger than 10 in good health and CMV-seronegative. Sequenced material: PBMCs. The CDR3 region has the DNA TGCAGCGTGGAGGGACAGTCCTACGAGCAGTACTTC. Translation gives CSVEGQSYEQYF.